Listed here are 27 T cell receptor beta chains from one sample, sequenced in a study of beta chain features in type 1 diabetes. Study results and limitations: When Type 1 diabetes patients were examined, their TCRB CDR3s proved moderately but significantly shorter in all four CD4+ subsets.

Their antigen targets remain unknown. Since all of the isolated RNA was reverse transcribed, expressed TCRB transcripts were what got sequenced. Some clones are missing from TCRdb's copy, which holds only in-frame ones; the method was immunoSEQ multiplex PCR. The table lists roughly 400,000 clones, 8.5% to 10% of them singletons. What was sequenced was central memory CD4+ T cells from blood. The receptor source for this set is a man in his thirties or forties with type 1 diabetes.

The chain couples TRBV5-1 to TRBJ2-3; D call uncertain. Between the trimmed V and J ends, which lost 0 bases and 4 bases, there was a span of 6 bases. The CDR3 spans 13 residues. Germline V lookup: CDR1 SGHRS, CDR2 YFSETQ. CDR3 sequence: CASSLDGSDTQYF. For the CDR3, the DNA is TGCGCCAGCAGCTTGGACGGATCAGATACGCAGTATTTT.

This clone was detected ten times or more. The rearrangement links TRBV19 to TRBJ2-1; 13 bases line up with TRBD2. J lost 3 bases, V lost 3 bases, and 5 bases had no gene match. Germline assignment: CDR1 LNHDA and CDR2 SQIVND (reference sequence). This CDR3 comprises 17 residues. CDR3 sequence (DNA): TGTGCCAGTAGTATCCGGACTAGCGGGGGCAACTACAATGAGCAGTTCTTC. It codes for CASSIRTSGGNYNEQFF.

This chain connects TRBV27 to TRBJ2-5; 8 bases are shared with TRBD2. The DNA end is more similar to TRBJ2-7, so the J call may be wrong. The CDR3 has 15 amino acids. In germline, CDR1 is MNHEY, CDR2 SMNVEV (reference sequence). CDR3 sequence (DNA): TGTGCCAGCAGTAGGAGGGGGACTAGTACCTACGAGCAGTACTTC. Its protein product is CASSRRGTSTYEQYF.

This clone was seen only a few times. The CDR3 loop reads CASSAQGAWTEAFF. DNA of the CDR3: TGTGCCAGCAGCGCCCAGGGGGCCTGGACTGAAGCTTTCTTT. The chain is built from TRBV9 and TRBJ1-1, with 8 bases that match TRBD1. The CDR3 runs to 14 residues. The germline V gene has CDR1 SGDLS and CDR2 YYNGEE. The trim removed 3 bases at V and 5 bases at J, leaving 6 bases unmatched.

This clone showed up just a few times. The chain employs TRBV7-9 and TRBJ1-5; D is undetermined. The V gene lost 6 bases and the J gene lost 5 bases, with 11 bases spanning the gap. The CDR3 has 13 amino acids. CDR1 is SEHNR and CDR2 is FQNEAQ in the germline V gene (reference sequence). The CDR3 region is CASSFDKDQPQHF. The CDR3 DNA sequence: TGTGCCAGCAGTTTCGATAAAGATCAGCCCCAGCATTTT.

This clone has a handful of counts. This sequence joins TRBV19 and TRBJ1-1; the D gene is possibly TRBD1 (5 bases). Trimming pared 8 bases from V and 0 bases from J, leaving 13 bases between. CDR3 length: 14 amino acids. Germline CDR1 is LNHDA and CDR2 is SQIVND (reference sequence). As DNA, the CDR3 is TGTGCCAGTTATAACAGGAGAATGAACACTGAAGCTTTCTTT. Amino acid sequence: CASYNRRMNTEAFF.

This clone was picked up a small number of times. The CDR3 sequence: CASSQSAGAYNEQFF. The DNA of the CDR3 is TGCGCCAGCAGCCAGTCAGCGGGGGCCTACAATGAGCAGTTCTTC. The chain recombines TRBV5-1 with TRBJ2-1; 8 bases map to TRBD2. Germline V gene sequence: CDR1 SGHRS, CDR2 YFSETQ. The V segment lost 4 bases and the J segment 2 bases; nucleotides outside the gene matches: 5. The CDR3 covers 15 residues.

This sequence joins TRBV7-6 and TRBJ2-1; D might be TRBD1 (6 bases). Germline V gene data show CDR1 as SGHVS and CDR2 as FNYEAQ. With 3 bases removed from V and 2 bases from J, the gap between germline ends came to 14 bases. The CDR3 has 16 amino acids. The CDR3 sequence is CASSFQGTVTYNEQFF. CDR3 coding DNA: TGTGCCAGCAGCTTTCAGGGGACGGTAACCTACAATGAGCAGTTCTTC.

The chain uses TRBV18 and TRBJ2-7; tentatively, D is TRBD2 (6 bases). This CDR3 spans 15 amino acids. The V end was cut by 6 bases, the J end by 5 bases, with 20 bases between. Germline V lookup: CDR1 KGHSH, CDR2 LQKENI. Here the CDR3 reads CASSLTGGGAHEQYF. Here the CDR3 DNA reads TGTGCCAGCTCCCTCACCGGGGGTGGGGCCCACGAGCAGTACTTC.

The rearrangement links TRBV28 to TRBJ1-2; unclear D gene. CDR1 MDHEN and CDR2 SYDVKM come from the germline V gene. Trimming removed 3 bases from V and 0 bases from J, with 17 bases in between. This CDR3 is 17 amino acids long. The CDR3 spells CASSLNNFLSSNYGYTF. The CDR3 DNA reads as TGTGCCAGCAGTTTGAACAATTTTCTCTCTTCTAACTATGGCTACACCTTC.

In this sample, this clone turned up a few times. The genes are TRBV9 and TRBJ1-4, with unresolved D. Trimming removed 3 bases at V and 8 bases at J, with 11 bases between. The germline gives CDR1 SGDLS, CDR2 YYNGEE. This CDR3 is 13 amino acids long. The CDR3: CASSDEAGEKLFF. In DNA, the CDR3 is TGTGCCAGCAGCGACGAAGCAGGAGAAAAACTGTTTTTT.

V is TRBV12-2 and J is TRBJ2-7; the DNA was not used to check the table's D call, TRBD1. TRBV12-2 is listed as a pseudogene. This CDR3 has 13 residues. In DNA form, the CDR3 reads TGTGCAAGTCGGATTCTAATTGGGACAGGGCAGTACTTC. Its translation is CASRILIGTGQYF.

V is TRBV11-2 and J is TRBJ1-2; 7 bases fit TRBD1. V trimming: 5 bases; J trimming: 6 bases; junction bases outside the gene matches: 6. The CDR3 is made up of 13 amino acids. Germline CDR1 SGHAT, CDR2 FQNNGV. The CDR3 region is CASSTRQGHGYTF. CDR3 in DNA: TGTGCCAGCAGCACTAGACAGGGCCATGGCTACACCTTC.

This clone was seen a few times. This rearrangement joins TRBV5-4 to TRBJ1-2; D unresolved. Germline CDR1 SGHNT, CDR2 YYREEE (reference sequence). CDR3 length: 15 residues. The ends were cut back, 4 bases at V and 1 base at J, with 14 bases in the middle. CDR3 protein: CASSQEGGVNYGYTF. CDR3 nucleotide sequence: TGTGCCAGCAGCCAAGAGGGCGGGGTTAACTATGGCTACACCTTC.

This clone has at least ten counts. The chain has TRBV5-1 and TRBJ1-2; 7 bases are shared with TRBD1. The CDR3 sequence is 15 residues long. CDR1 is SGHRS and CDR2 is YFSETQ in the germline V gene. Trimming cost V 5 bases and J 7 bases; bases outside gene matches: 14. CDR3 DNA sequence: TGCGCCAGCAGTCGGGACAGCCAGTATTCGTTTGGCTACACCTTC. Protein product: CASSRDSQYSFGYTF.

The rearrangement uses TRBV7-9 and TRBJ2-6; unclear D gene. V lost 5 bases, J lost 0 bases, and 11 bases lay in between. CDR1 SEHNR and CDR2 FQNEAQ come from the germline V gene (reference sequence). The CDR3 contains 16 residues. CDR3 DNA: TGTGCCAGCAGCCCGGACGTCAACTCTGGGGCCAACGTCCTGACTTTC. Amino acid sequence: CASSPDVNSGANVLTF.

This clone was seen a few times. The genes are TRBV27 and TRBJ2-7, with 7 bases lining up with TRBD1. Germline CDR1 MNHEY, CDR2 SMNVEV (reference sequence). CDR3 length: 15 amino acids. V shed 5 bases, J shed 3 bases, and the junction held 10 bases outside the gene matches. The CDR3 region is CASSPPPTGYYEQYF. The CDR3 coding sequence is TGTGCCAGCAGTCCCCCCCCGACAGGGTACTACGAGCAGTACTTC.

This chain joins TRBV14 and TRBJ2-7, with 7 nucleotides matching TRBD1. Germline V gene data show CDR1 as SGHDN and CDR2 as FVKESK. V was clipped by 6 bases and J by 7 bases; unmatched bases: 15. The CDR3 runs 15 residues. CDR3 loop: CASSRAVGGRGEQYF. CDR3 DNA: TGTGCCAGCAGTCGTGCTGTAGGGGGCCGAGGTGAGCAGTACTTC.

The chain is built from TRBV18 and TRBJ1-4, with D hard to call. Trimming shortened V by 2 bases and J by 7 bases, and 14 bases separated the two germline ends. The CDR3 is made up of 15 amino acids. Germline V lookup: CDR1 KGHSH, CDR2 LQKENI. In nucleotides, the CDR3 is TGTGCCAGCTCACCAGAGGCGTTAAGAAGTGAAAAACTGTTTTTT. Protein product: CASSPEALRSEKLFF.

The chain is built from TRBV11-2 and TRBJ2-3, with D unresolved. Trimming removed 5 bases at V and 1 base at J, with 7 bases between. CDR1 and CDR2 (germline): SGHAT, FQNNGV. This CDR3 contains 13 residues. The chain's CDR3 is CASSLPGTDTQYF. For the CDR3, the DNA is TGTGCCAGCAGCCTTCCGGGCACAGATACGCAGTATTTT.

The chain couples TRBV19 to TRBJ1-5; D unresolved. CDR3 length: 12 residues. Per germline, CDR1 LNHDA and CDR2 SQIVND (reference sequence). Trimming pared 9 bases from V and 3 bases from J, leaving 9 bases between. CDR3 region: CASRSYNQPQHF. The CDR3 DNA reads TGTGCCAGCAGGAGCTACAATCAGCCCCAGCATTTT.

This clone has at least ten counts. The V and J genes are TRBV14 and TRBJ2-7; no clear D. CDR1 and CDR2 (germline): SGHDN, FVKESK. CDR3 size: 15 residues. V lost 3 bases, J lost 0 bases, and 12 bases lay in between. The CDR3 DNA follows: TGTGCCAGCAGCCACTGGGCGGTCGCCTCCTACGAGCAGTACTTC. This encodes CASSHWAVASYEQYF.

This clone was seen ten or more times. This chain uses TRBV7-9 with TRBJ2-5, with D unresolved. The CDR3 totals 13 residues. Trimming left V 5 bases short and J 0 bases short, with 7 bases between. From germline, CDR1 is SEHNR and CDR2 FQNEAQ (reference sequence). This CDR3 reads CASSQLNQETQYF. The CDR3 bases are TGTGCCAGCAGCCAACTGAACCAAGAGACCCAGTACTTC.

This clone was picked up a small number of times. The rearrangement links TRBV2 to TRBJ1-1, with a possible D match to TRBD1 (5 bases). Germline lookup yields CDR1 SNHLY and CDR2 FYNNEI. V lost 6 bases and J 3 bases, leaving 17 bases between the germline ends. This CDR3 is built from 15 residues. The CDR3 loop reads CASRLFRDRDTEAFF. CDR3 nucleotide sequence: TGTGCCAGCAGACTTTTCCGGGACCGAGACACTGAAGCTTTCTTT.

This clone has more than one count but fewer than ten. The chain carries TRBV7-6 and TRBJ2-5, with a possible D match to TRBD1 (5 bases). The length of the CDR3 is 16 residues. V was shortened by 1 base and J by 5 bases, with 17 bases between the two germline ends. CDR1 is SGHVS and CDR2 is FNYEAQ in the germline V gene. In nucleotides, the CDR3 is TGTGCCAGCAGCTTAGAGGTTGGCAGGGTGGAGGAGACCCAGTACTTC. This translates into CASSLEVGRVEETQYF.

The V gene is TRBV27, the J gene TRBJ2-3; TRBD1 might be the D (5 bases). V dropped 10 bases and J dropped 5 bases, with 19 bases sitting between them. CDR1 and CDR2 (germline): MNHEY, SMNVEV (reference sequence). The length of the CDR3 is 14 residues. The CDR3 DNA sequence: TGTGCCACGTACCCGACAGCCCTAGGAGATACGCAGTATTTT. Encoded protein: CATYPTALGDTQYF.

With respect to this clone: Other DNA sequences in the sample encode the same CDR3. The chain combines TRBV19 with TRBJ1-5; D is ambiguous. V lost 4 bases, J lost 0 bases, and 4 bases lay in between. The CDR3 has 13 residues. The V gene's germline CDR1 is LNHDA and CDR2 SQIVND (reference sequence). The CDR3 here is CASSRDSNQPQHF. The CDR3 nucleotides read TGTGCCAGTAGTAGAGATAGCAATCAGCCCCAGCATTTT.